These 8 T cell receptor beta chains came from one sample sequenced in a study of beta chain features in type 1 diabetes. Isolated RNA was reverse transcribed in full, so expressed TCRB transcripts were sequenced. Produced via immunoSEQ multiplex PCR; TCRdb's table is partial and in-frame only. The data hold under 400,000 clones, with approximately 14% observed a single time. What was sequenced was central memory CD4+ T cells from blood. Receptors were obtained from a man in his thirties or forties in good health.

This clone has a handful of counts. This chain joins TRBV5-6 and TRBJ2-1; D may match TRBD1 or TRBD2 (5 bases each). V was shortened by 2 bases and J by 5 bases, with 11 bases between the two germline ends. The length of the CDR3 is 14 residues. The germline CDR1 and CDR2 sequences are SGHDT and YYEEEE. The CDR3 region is CASSLAGGHNEQFF. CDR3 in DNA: TGTGCCAGCAGCTTAGCTGGGGGTCACAATGAGCAGTTCTTC.

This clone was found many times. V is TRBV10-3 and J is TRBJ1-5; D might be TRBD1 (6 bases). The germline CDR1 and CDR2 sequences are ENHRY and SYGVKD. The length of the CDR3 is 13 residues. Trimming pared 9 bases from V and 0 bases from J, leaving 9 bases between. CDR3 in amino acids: CAIGQNSNQPQHF. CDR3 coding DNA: TGTGCCATAGGACAGAATAGCAATCAGCCCCAGCATTTT.

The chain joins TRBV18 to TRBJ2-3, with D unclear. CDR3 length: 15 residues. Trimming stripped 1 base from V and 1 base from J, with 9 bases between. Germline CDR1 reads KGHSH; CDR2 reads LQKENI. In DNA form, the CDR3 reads TGTGCCAGCTCACCACAGGGCCTCGGCACAGATACGCAGTATTTT. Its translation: CASSPQGLGTDTQYF.

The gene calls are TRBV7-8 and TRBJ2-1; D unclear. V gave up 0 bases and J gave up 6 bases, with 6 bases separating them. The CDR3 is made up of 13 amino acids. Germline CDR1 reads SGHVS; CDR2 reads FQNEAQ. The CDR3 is CASSLARVNEQFF. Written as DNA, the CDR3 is TGTGCCAGCAGCTTAGCCCGGGTCAATGAGCAGTTCTTC.

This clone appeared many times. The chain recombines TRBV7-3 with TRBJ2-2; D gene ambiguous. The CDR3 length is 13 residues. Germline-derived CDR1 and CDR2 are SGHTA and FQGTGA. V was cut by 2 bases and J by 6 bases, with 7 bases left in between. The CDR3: CASSLGDAGELFF. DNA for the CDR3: TGTGCCAGCAGCTTAGGGGATGCCGGGGAGCTGTTTTTT.

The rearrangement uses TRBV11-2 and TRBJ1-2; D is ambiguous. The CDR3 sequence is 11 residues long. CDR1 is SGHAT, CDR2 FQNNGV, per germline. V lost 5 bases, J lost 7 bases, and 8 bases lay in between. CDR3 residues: CASSVRTGYTF. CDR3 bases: TGTGCCAGCAGCGTCCGAACTGGCTACACCTTC.

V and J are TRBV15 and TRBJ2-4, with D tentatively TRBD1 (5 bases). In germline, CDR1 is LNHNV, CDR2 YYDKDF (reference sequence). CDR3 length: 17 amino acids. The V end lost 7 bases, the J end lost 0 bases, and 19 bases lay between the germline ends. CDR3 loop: CATTKLGAGLAKNIQYF. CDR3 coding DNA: TGTGCCACCACCAAGCTAGGAGCAGGGCTAGCCAAAAACATTCAGTACTTC.

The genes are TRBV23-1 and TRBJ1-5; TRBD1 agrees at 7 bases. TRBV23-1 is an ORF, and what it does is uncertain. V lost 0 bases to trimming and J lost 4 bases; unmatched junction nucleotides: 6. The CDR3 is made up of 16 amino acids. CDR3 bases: TGCGCCAGCAGTCAATCTGGGGGCAGGGGGAATCAGCCCCAGCATTTT. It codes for CASSQSGGRGNQPQHF.